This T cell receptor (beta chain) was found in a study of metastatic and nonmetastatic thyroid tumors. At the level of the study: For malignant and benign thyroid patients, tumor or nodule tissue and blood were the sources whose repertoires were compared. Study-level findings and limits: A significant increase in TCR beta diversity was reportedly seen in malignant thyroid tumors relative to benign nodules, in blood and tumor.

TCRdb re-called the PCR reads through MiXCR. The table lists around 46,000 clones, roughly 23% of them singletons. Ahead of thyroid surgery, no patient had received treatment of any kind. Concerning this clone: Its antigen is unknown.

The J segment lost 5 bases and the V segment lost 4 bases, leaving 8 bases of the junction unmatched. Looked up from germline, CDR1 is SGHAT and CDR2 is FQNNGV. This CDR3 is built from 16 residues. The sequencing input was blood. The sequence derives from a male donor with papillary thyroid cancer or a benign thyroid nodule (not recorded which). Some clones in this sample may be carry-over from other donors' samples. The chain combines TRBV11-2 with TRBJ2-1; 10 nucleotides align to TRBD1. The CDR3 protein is CASSYATGTGDNEQFF. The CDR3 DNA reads TGTGCCAGCAGCTATGCCACCGGGACAGGGGACAATGAGCAGTTCTTC.